Described below is a single T cell receptor (beta chain) sequence and its context. The antigen is unknown. Treatment denoted: approximately nine-day PBMC culture with coronavirus spike peptide pools or control peptides (ViraFEST assay). Per well, 2 million or so PBMCs were cultured in the presence of 9 to 10 IU/ml IL-2 and approximately 9.5 ug/ml peptide pools. Half-medium replacement with fresh IL-2 medium took place on days 3 and 7. This specimen comes from a study of vaccination and CD4 T cells after COVID-19. Study at large: The convalescents comprised six males and four females, two of them Hispanic. Treatment of control cultures consisted of a CEFX pool, an HIV-1 Nef pool, or no peptide.

CDR1 is LNHDA, CDR2 SQIVND, per germline (reference sequence). V dropped 4 bases and J dropped 1 base, with 14 bases sitting between them. The CDR3 runs 15 residues. Sequencing of DNA taken from cultured CD4+ T cells relied on the Oncomine TCR Beta short-read assay. One entry per CDR3 protein, called by TCRdb with MiXCR from the PCR reads. This table has around 25,000 distinct CDR3 sequences, 67% appearing once. The material sequenced was CD4+ T cells from blood, cultured in vitro, taken after SARS-CoV-2 vaccination. The sequence came from a human donor who received a COVID-19 vaccine. The rearrangement joins TRBV19 to TRBJ2-7; D is unclear. The CDR3 region has the DNA TGTGCCAGTAGTACCCCGTTGGATGGATCCTACGAGCAGTACTTC. This sequence encodes CASSTPLDGSYEQYF.